The TCR beta chain under discussion was sequenced for a study of control samples from healthy donors and cancer patients. The repertoire was sequenced with immunoSEQ multiplex PCR; TCRdb's copy has only in-frame clones and lacks some. Of more than 25,000 clones in the sample, over 75% are singletons; the top ten hold around 6.7%. This clone was picked up one time. V was shortened by 0 bases and J by 6 bases, with 10 bases between the two germline ends. From germline, CDR1 is SGHDT and CDR2 YYEEEE. This CDR3 is 13 amino acids long. The sequenced sample was PBMCs. This TCR derives from a woman between 55 and 75 years old with head and neck cancer. V is TRBV5-6 and J is TRBJ2-7, with a possible D match to TRBD2 (5 bases). CDR3 protein: CASSLGPGSEQYF. CDR3 coding DNA: TGTGCCAGCAGCTTGGGGCCGGGGAGCGAGCAGTACTTC.